This TCR beta chain was recorded in a study of CD8+ T cells in alopecia areata. Across the whole study: Treated patients received oral tofacitinib, 5 to 10 mg twice daily.

Stated treatment: oral pan-JAK inhibitor, 5-10 mg twice daily. Study observations and caveats: Scalp sequencing captures resident alphabeta T cells of normal skin too.

The V gene end was trimmed by 3 bases and the J gene end by 3 bases; junction bases not matched to a gene: 11. The CDR3 extends over 15 amino acids. The germline gives CDR1 SQVTM, CDR2 ANQGSEA. Of note for this clone: Its antigen is unidentified.

Sequencing relied on a cDNA template that was reverse transcribed from extracted RNA. The method was immunoSEQ multiplex PCR; TCRdb's version includes in-frame clones alone and lacks a portion of them. The table has roughly 100,000 clones, under 90% seen once. The chain links TRBV29-1 to TRBJ2-7; TRBD1 matches 7 bases. Material: CD8+ T cells sorted from blood, obtained between weeks 30 and 35, from a patient treated with tofacitinib. The TCR comes from a human donor with alopecia areata. CDR3 amino acids: CSVEGRGQRGYEQYF. CDR3 nucleotide sequence: TGCAGCGTTGAGGGAAGGGGGCAACGAGGCTACGAGCAGTACTTC.